Presented here are 7 T cell receptor beta chains from one specimen sequenced in a study of shared clonotypes between healthy human individuals. TCRdb's table, derived via immunoSEQ multiplex PCR, lists solely in-frame clones and lacks some. The data contain about 1,500,000 clones, 95% to 97% of them singletons. Sequencing input: naive CD4+ T cells sorted from blood. Regarding subset: CD45RA+ positively selected. The receptors derive from a man aged 25-45 years in good health.

This clone was recorded only once. Different DNA sequences within this sample yield the same CDR3. The chain has TRBV5-4 and TRBJ2-7; D ambiguous. V was clipped by 2 bases and J by 1 base, with 7 bases between them. This CDR3 is built from 13 residues. Germline V lookup: CDR1 SGHNT, CDR2 YYREEE (reference sequence). CDR3 amino acids: CASSFGSSYEQYF. Written as DNA, the CDR3 is TGTGCCAGCAGCTTCGGCAGTTCCTACGAGCAGTACTTC.

Details on this clone: The sample holds other DNA sequences that translate to the same CDR3. The V gene is TRBV28, the J gene TRBJ1-1; D remains ambiguous. The CDR3 loop spans 12 amino acids. V was pared by 2 bases and J by 5 bases, with 6 bases between. The germline CDR1 and CDR2 sequences are MDHEN and SYDVKM. The CDR3 coding sequence is TGTGCCAGCAGTTTAAGCTCTACTGAAGCTTTCTTT. Its protein product is CASSLSSTEAFF.

This chain connects TRBV11-2 to TRBJ1-3; D is unresolved. V gave up 5 bases and J gave up 4 bases, with 12 bases separating them. The CDR3 totals 14 residues. Germline values: CDR1 SGHAT, CDR2 FQNNGV. The DNA of the CDR3 is TGTGCCAGCAGCCAGGTGTTCGGCGGAAACACCATATATTTT. This gives the protein CASSQVFGGNTIYF.

The chain uses TRBV28 and TRBJ2-7; D is possibly TRBD2 (5 bases). The V gene's germline CDR1 is MDHEN and CDR2 SYDVKM. V was cut by 7 bases and J by 6 bases, with 10 bases left in between. The CDR3 has 11 residues. In DNA, the CDR3 is TGTGCCAGCACCGCTACTAGCGAGCAGTACTTC. Translating gives CASTATSEQYF. Using reference TRBV28 and TRBJ2-7 for the parts outside the CDR3, the full variable domain is DVKVTQSSRYLVKRTGEKVFLECVQDMDHENMFWYRQDPGLGLRLIYFSYDVKMKEKGDIPEGYSVSREKKERFSLILESASTNQTSMYLCASTATSEQYFGPGTRLTVT.

This rearrangement joins TRBV28 to TRBJ2-1; 7 bases align to TRBD2. V dropped 3 bases and J dropped 5; count of bases not matched to a gene: 16. This CDR3 spans 18 amino acids. The germline gives CDR1 MDHEN, CDR2 SYDVKM. CDR3 amino acids: CASSFPSVLAAGDNEQFF. The CDR3 DNA follows: TGTGCCAGCAGTTTCCCATCAGTCCTAGCGGCCGGAGACAATGAGCAGTTCTTC.

This CDR3 is CASSLVIADTQYF. In DNA form, the CDR3 reads TGCGCCAGCAGCTTGGTCATCGCAGATACGCAGTATTTT. The rearrangement joins TRBV5-1 to TRBJ2-3; D gene uncertain. CDR3 length: 13 residues. CDR1 is SGHRS and CDR2 is YFSETQ in the germline V gene. The V end lost 0 bases, the J end lost 4 bases, and 6 bases lay between the germline ends.

The chain employs TRBV20-1 and TRBJ2-2; unclear D gene. The ends were cut back, 7 bases at V and 2 bases at J, with 5 bases in the middle. The CDR3 sequence is 11 residues long. Germline-derived CDR1 and CDR2 are DFQATT and SNEGSKA (reference sequence). Here the CDR3 reads CSGGNTGELFF. DNA for the CDR3: TGCAGTGGAGGAAACACCGGGGAGCTGTTTTTT.